The rows below give T cell receptor beta chains drawn from one sample of a study of blood T cell repertoires in COVID-19. The table came from immunoSEQ multiplex PCR; TCRdb's copy has only in-frame clones and leaves some out. The data hold 400,000 to 550,000 clones, with approximately 90% observed a single time. Sample: peripheral blood. All receptors come from a woman aged 30 to 39 with acute or convalescent COVID-19. Both conserved end residues are part of each CDR3. The D gene is left open where the match is weak. Size is stated for part of the rows, as once, few or many counts, or as a class when the clone is expanded.

j_gene: TRBJ2-3; abundance: -; v_gene: TRBV9; len: 15; d_gene: TRBD1; CDR3nt: TGTGCCAGCAGCGTAGGACAGGGGCCAACAGATACGCAGTATTTT; CDR3aa: CASSVGQGPTDTQYF
j_gene: TRBJ1-5; abundance: -; v_gene: TRBV6-1; len: 10; d_gene: -; CDR3nt: TGTGCCAGCAGTGATTTCTCCCAGCATTTT; CDR3aa: CASSDFSQHF
j_gene: TRBJ1-2; abundance: -; v_gene: TRBV5-1; len: 14; d_gene: -; CDR3nt: TGCGCCAGCAGCTCCGGCGGAGGGATCGTTGGCTACACCTTC; CDR3aa: CASSSGGGIVGYTF
j_gene: TRBJ1-4; abundance: -; v_gene: TRBV28; len: 16; d_gene: -; CDR3nt: TGTGCCAGCAGTCCCACGACCGTTAAGACTTTCGAAAAACTGTTTTTT; CDR3aa: CASSPTTVKTFEKLFF
j_gene: TRBJ2-7; abundance: -; v_gene: TRBV29-1; len: 15; d_gene: TRBD1; CDR3nt: TGCAGCGTTGAATCGTTGTGGCAGGGGGCTTACGAGCAGTACTTC; CDR3aa: CSVESLWQGAYEQYF
j_gene: TRBJ1-6; abundance: -; v_gene: TRBV5-1; len: 16; d_gene: -; CDR3nt: TGCGCCAGCAGCGCGGGTGACGTGCGGGATAATTCACCCCTCCACTTT; CDR3aa: CASSAGDVRDNSPLHF
j_gene: TRBJ1-6; abundance: -; v_gene: TRBV6-6; len: 15; d_gene: -; CDR3nt: TGTGCCAGCAGTTACTCGTGGCAGGCGAATTCACCCCTCCACTTT; CDR3aa: CASSYSWQANSPLHF
j_gene: TRBJ2-5; abundance: -; v_gene: TRBV3-1/TRBV3-2; len: 15; d_gene: -; CDR3nt: TGTGCCAGCAGCCCTAGACAGTTTTCTCAAGAGACCCAGTACTTC; CDR3aa: CASSPRQFSQETQYF
j_gene: TRBJ1-3; abundance: -; v_gene: TRBV29-1; len: 14; d_gene: TRBD1; CDR3nt: TGCAGCGTTGAAGAAAGGGACAGCCAAAACACCATATATTTT; CDR3aa: CSVEERDSQNTIYF
j_gene: TRBJ2-1; abundance: -; v_gene: TRBV19; len: 17; d_gene: -; CDR3nt: TGTGCCAGTAGTCCCCTAACAGGGATCAGTTCCTACAATGAGCAGTTCTTC; CDR3aa: CASSPLTGISSYNEQFF
j_gene: TRBJ1-4; abundance: -; v_gene: TRBV2; len: 17; d_gene: TRBD1; CDR3nt: TGTGCCAGCAGTTTCAAATTTCTCAGGGGGGAAGGTGAAAAACTGTTTTTT; CDR3aa: CASSFKFLRGEGEKLFF
j_gene: TRBJ2-1; abundance: -; v_gene: TRBV9; len: 16; d_gene: TRBD2; CDR3nt: TGTGCCAGCACCTCTGGCGGGGGGGCCCCCTACAATGAGCAGTTCTTC; CDR3aa: CASTSGGGAPYNEQFF
j_gene: TRBJ2-7; abundance: few; v_gene: TRBV19; len: 12; d_gene: -; CDR3nt: TGTGCCAGTTCCGACAGACACTACGAGCAGTACTTC; CDR3aa: CASSDRHYEQYF
j_gene: TRBJ1-6; abundance: -; v_gene: TRBV4-2; len: 18; d_gene: TRBD1; CDR3nt: TGTGCCAGCAGCCAAGCGCAGACAGGGAGCTCCTATAATTCACCCCTCCACTTT; CDR3aa: CASSQAQTGSSYNSPLHF
j_gene: TRBJ2-5; abundance: -; v_gene: TRBV7-7; len: 13; d_gene: TRBD2; CDR3nt: TGTGCCAGCAGCCGGGGAGGGGTAGAGACCCAGTACTTC; CDR3aa: CASSRGGVETQYF
j_gene: TRBJ2-5; abundance: -; v_gene: TRBV5-1; len: 18; d_gene: TRBD1; CDR3nt: TGCGCCAGCAGCCCCACGGGACAGCCTACAGGGACCCAAGAGACCCAGTACTTC; CDR3aa: CASSPTGQPTGTQETQYF
j_gene: TRBJ1-1; abundance: -; v_gene: TRBV30; len: 13; d_gene: -; CDR3nt: TGTGCCTGGAGTGTAGGCGGCAAAACTGAAGCTTTCTTT; CDR3aa: CAWSVGGKTEAFF
j_gene: TRBJ2-5; abundance: -; v_gene: TRBV4-1; len: 16; d_gene: TRBD1; CDR3nt: TGCGCCAGCAGCCAAGGGGACAGGGGGATGAGGGAGACCCAGTACTTC; CDR3aa: CASSQGDRGMRETQYF
j_gene: TRBJ1-2; abundance: -; v_gene: TRBV7-9; len: 14; d_gene: -; CDR3nt: TGTGCCAGCAGCTTAACAGCGGCTAACTATGGCTACACCTTC; CDR3aa: CASSLTAANYGYTF
j_gene: TRBJ1-1; abundance: -; v_gene: TRBV9; len: 13; d_gene: -; CDR3nt: TGTGCCAGCAGCCCCGGGGGGAAGGCTGAAGCTTTCTTT; CDR3aa: CASSPGGKAEAFF
j_gene: TRBJ1-5; abundance: -; v_gene: TRBV20-1; len: 14; d_gene: -; CDR3nt: TGCAGTGCTAGTAACAGGAATGGTGGTCAGCCCCAGCATTTT; CDR3aa: CSASNRNGGQPQHF
j_gene: TRBJ2-2; abundance: -; v_gene: TRBV5-1; len: 14; d_gene: TRBD1; CDR3nt: TGCGCCAGCAGCACAGGGGTTGTTCCGGAGGAGCTGTTTTTT; CDR3aa: CASSTGVVPEELFF
j_gene: TRBJ2-2; abundance: once; v_gene: TRBV12-5; len: 17; d_gene: TRBD1; CDR3nt: TGTGCTAGTGGTTTGAAACCGGGACAGGGGGCCACCGGGGAGCTGTTTTTT; CDR3aa: CASGLKPGQGATGELFF
j_gene: TRBJ1-5; abundance: -; v_gene: TRBV20-1; len: 16; d_gene: TRBD1; CDR3nt: TGCAGTGCTAGTCCCTACAGGGGGAATAGCAATCAGCCCCAGCATTTT; CDR3aa: CSASPYRGNSNQPQHF
j_gene: TRBJ2-7; abundance: few; v_gene: TRBV7-2; len: 11; d_gene: -; CDR3nt: TGTGCCAGCAGCTTAAAAGAGGAGCAGTACTTC; CDR3aa: CASSLKEEQYF
j_gene: TRBJ1-4; abundance: -; v_gene: TRBV6-5; len: 15; d_gene: -; CDR3nt: TGTGCCAGCAGGAACGGGGGGACAACTAATGAAAAACTGTTTTTT; CDR3aa: CASRNGGTTNEKLFF
j_gene: TRBJ1-2; abundance: -; v_gene: TRBV4-1; len: 14; d_gene: TRBD1; CDR3nt: TGCGCCAGCAGCCCGCGGACAGGTTCTTTTGGCTACACCTTC; CDR3aa: CASSPRTGSFGYTF
j_gene: TRBJ1-6; abundance: once; v_gene: TRBV7-2; len: 15; d_gene: TRBD1; CDR3nt: TGTGCCAGCAGCCTAATGGACAGGGTTGGCTCACCCCTCCACTTT; CDR3aa: CASSLMDRVGSPLHF
j_gene: TRBJ2-1; abundance: -; v_gene: TRBV28; len: 16; d_gene: TRBD1; CDR3nt: TGTGCCAGCAGTTTACCCCCCGGGACAGGATCTCTCGAGCAGTTCTTC; CDR3aa: CASSLPPGTGSLEQFF
j_gene: TRBJ2-5; abundance: -; v_gene: TRBV12-5; len: 13; d_gene: -; CDR3nt: TGTGCTAGTGGTTTGGCGCTCCGGGAGACCCAGTACTTC; CDR3aa: CASGLALRETQYF
j_gene: TRBJ2-7; abundance: -; v_gene: TRBV6-2/TRBV6-3; len: 18; d_gene: TRBD2; CDR3nt: TGTGCCAGCAGTTACGCTCTAGCGGGCCCACGGACCTCCTACGAGCAGTACTTC; CDR3aa: CASSYALAGPRTSYEQYF
j_gene: TRBJ2-7; abundance: -; v_gene: TRBV11-2; len: 16; d_gene: TRBD2; CDR3nt: TGTGCCAGCAGCTCAATCCTAGCGGGTGGATCCTACGAGCAGTACTTC; CDR3aa: CASSSILAGGSYEQYF
j_gene: TRBJ1-5; abundance: -; v_gene: TRBV9; len: 14; d_gene: -; CDR3nt: TGTGCCAGCAGCGTAGACGGTTCCGATCAGCCCCAGCATTTT; CDR3aa: CASSVDGSDQPQHF